Given below is one T cell receptor beta chain in context. The target antigen is unknown. This record belongs to a study of OX40 agonist ivuxolimab in advanced cancers. Study in general: An agonistic human IgG2 monoclonal antibody against OX40 (CD134) was given. Patients received intravenous ivuxolimab every 2 weeks at 0.01 to 10 mg/kg. Melanoma, hepatocellular carcinoma, head and neck or renal cell cancer occurred in dose-escalation patients. Study-level results: The CD4+ and CD8+ T cells in the blood had expanded clonally by week 6 at 0.1 to 3.0 mg/kg.

This CDR3 has 16 residues. In germline, CDR1 is LGHNA, CDR2 YNFKEQ. V was pared by 5 bases and J by 4 bases, with 9 bases of the junction left unmatched. Sequencing was performed with immunoSEQ multiplex PCR; in TCRdb, only in-frame clones are kept and a portion is missing. The sample records some 54,000 clones, over 70% being singletons. The sequence was obtained from an adult with an advanced solid tumor such as melanoma, head and neck, liver or kidney cancer. Source: CD4+ or CD8+ T cells sorted from blood, taken in a trial of the OX40 agonist ivuxolimab. V is TRBV4-2 and J is TRBJ1-1, with TRBD1 identical over 11 bases. In DNA, the CDR3 is TGTGCCAGCAGCACCCGGACAGGGGGCGTCGGCACTGAAGCTTTCTTT. This encodes CASSTRTGGVGTEAFF.